The entry that follows covers one TCR beta chain sequence. The target antigen is unknown. With V trimmed by 4 bases and J by 4 bases, 8 bases remained unmatched. Germline values: CDR1 SGDLS, CDR2 YYNGEE. The CDR3 contains 16 residues. The repertoire was sequenced with immunoSEQ multiplex PCR; TCRdb's copy has only in-frame clones and lacks some. The sample shows approximately 12,000 clones, roughly nine tenths of them seen only once. The sample belongs to a study of T cell clonotyping in hematopoietic cell transplantation. Study outcomes and limitations: Pathologically expanded recipient clonotypes increased progressively from day 30 to day 180 as diversity fell. Without cell sorting, CD4 versus CD8 contributions remain unresolved. At the given depth, recipient repertoires were over 95% de novo clonotypes.

The chain recombines TRBV9 with TRBJ2-3; TRBD2 matches at 11 bases. The receptor comes from a female patient between 55 and 75 years old who had an allogeneic stem cell transplant from an unrelated donor, so the T cells may come from the graft donor. Some clones in this sample may be carry-over from other donors' samples. Sequenced here: PBMCs, sampled 100 days after allogeneic stem cell transplant. The CDR3 protein is CASSPEGLAASDTQYF. CDR3 nucleotide sequence: TGTGCCAGCAGCCCAGAGGGACTAGCGGCATCAGATACGCAGTATTTT.